This T cell receptor beta chain is from a study of cytomegalovirus exposure and HLA in healthy donors. As to this clone: Its cognate antigen is unknown.

Study results and caveats: There were several of the most significant clusters that appeared linked to common viral pathogens in a later analysis. Listed as cytomegalovirus-associated were 170 or so TCR beta chains. Later analysis identified a missense DCLRE1C variant that was linked to TCR beta V- and J-gene trimming.

The PCR made use of 60 Vbeta and 13 Jbeta primers. Sequenced by immunoSEQ multiplex PCR; TCRdb stores in-frame clones only, minus some. The data hold approximately 150,000 clones, with 76% observed a single time. Germline V gene data show CDR1 as LGHNT and CDR2 as FRNRAP. The junction had 10 bases not matched to a gene; V was cut back by 4 bases and J by 5 bases. CDR3 length equals 16 residues. The sample was PBMCs. V and J are TRBV12-5 and TRBJ2-7; 11 bases fit TRBD2. The source of this sequence is a male donor in good health and CMV-seronegative. This CDR3 is CASGSSTSGIPNEQYF. The CDR3 DNA sequence: TGTGCTAGTGGTTCCTCGACTAGCGGGATTCCCAACGAGCAGTACTTC. Combining the CDR3 with reference TRBV12-5 and TRBJ2-7 gives the whole variable domain DARVTQTPRHKVTEMGQEVTMRCQPILGHNTVFWYRQTMMQGLELLAYFRNRAPLDDSGMPKDRFSAEMPDATLATLKIQPSEPRDSAVYFCASGSSTSGIPNEQYFGPGTRLTVT.